This T cell receptor beta chain was sequenced for a study of blood T cell repertoires in COVID-19 (dated by TCRdb to 2020 to 2022). With regard to the full study: Samples covering the acute and convalescent phases of COVID-19 were provided by collaborators in the United States, Italy and Spain. The material from the prospective study consisted of cDNA or gDNA derived from T cells, B-cell-depleted T cells, or PBMCs. Deeply sampled blood TCRbeta repertoires from subjects exposed to, actively infected with, or recovered from COVID-19 were included in the dataset. A freely available public database, intended as a resource for researchers studying the immune response to SARS-CoV-2, is where the repertoires were released. Samples came from the ongoing ImmuneRACE study (first 160 participants) plus 1,254 subjects from 6 global collaborators. Sample metadata almost always included a de-identified subject ID, COVID-19 status, age in years and sex. Where available, HLA class I and class II types were obtained from metadata supplied by the sample provider rather than from assay-based typing. What the study reported, not specific to this receptor: How much clinical and demographic metadata was included differed by source and by participant, and the metadata was provided uncurated.

Collaborating institutions collected whole blood in K2EDTA tubes following their own protocols. For TCRbeta analysis, collaborators shipped samples in one of three forms: frozen whole blood, isolated PBMCs, or DNA extracted from either of those sample types. The germline V gene supplies CDR1 MGHRA and CDR2 YSYEKL. From the cysteine up to the phenylalanine, the CDR3 has a length of 15 residues. The entry retains the CDR3 DNA only, 45 bases that are in frame from base 1. V and J are truncated by 0 bases and 4 bases respectively, leaving an intervening sequence of 12 bases. The immunoSEQ Assay, a bias-controlled multiplex PCR, was used to amplify TCRbeta CDR3 regions from genomic DNA. Per the authors' processing: Within the assay, amplification of reference gene primers was used to estimate how many nucleated cells each sample contained. To quantify the absolute abundance of each unique TCRbeta CDR3 rearrangement, sequence reads were collapsed and filtered. For each sample, productive Simpson clonality was calculated as the square root of Simpson's diversity index over productive rearrangements. Sourced from immuneACCESS, this table was stored by TCRdb with only in-frame sequences that have V and J called. A share of the clones is absent; for the studies checked, an unresolved V gene accounts for under half, and the remainder has no known explanation. V, J and clone size derive from that table, while D and trimming were established from the DNA sequence. For this sample the table gives about 91,000 clones, of which just over 85% were detected only once. The ten top clones hold roughly 8.1% of the sample.

To note about this clone: Its binding antigen is unknown. No much larger clone is present one base from it, and per-base qualities are unavailable.

The sequenced sample consisted of peripheral blood. This sequence uses TRBV4-1 and TRBJ1-1; a weak D assignment points to TRBD1 (5 bases agree). The TCR originated in a woman aged 70 to 79 with acute or convalescent COVID-19. The nucleotide sequence is TGCGCCAGCAGCCAAGAGGGGCAGGGTCGCACTGAAGCTTTCTTT. Translated, this gives CASSQEGQGRTEAFF.